Below, 8 T cell receptor beta chains from the same sample are listed, as sequenced in a study of blood T cell repertoires in COVID-19. Sequencing was performed with immunoSEQ multiplex PCR; in TCRdb, only in-frame clones are kept and a portion is missing. Among about 250,000 clones listed, around 80% were seen once. Sequencing was done on a sample of peripheral blood. Receptor source: a human donor in a cohort sampled during active COVID-19.

This chain joins TRBV7-9 and TRBJ2-1; 9 nucleotides line up with TRBD2. Unmatched junction bases numbered 20, after V lost 5 bases and J lost 9 bases. Germline CDR1 reads SEHNR; CDR2 reads FQNEAQ (reference sequence). The CDR3 spans 18 residues. Here the CDR3 reads CASSPRVVRLAGFREQFF. The CDR3 DNA reads as TGTGCCAGCAGCCCCCGAGTTGTAAGGCTAGCGGGGTTCCGTGAGCAGTTCTTC.

The chain couples TRBV5-1 to TRBJ2-7; tentative D call: TRBD1 (6 bases). The CDR3 length is 15 residues. V was trimmed by 0 bases and J by 5 bases, leaving 15 bases between them. CDR1 SGHRS and CDR2 YFSETQ come from the germline V gene. CDR3 sequence reads: CASSLAPGDWNEQYF. The DNA of the CDR3 is TGCGCCAGCAGCTTGGCGCCAGGGGATTGGAACGAGCAGTACTTC.

The chain employs TRBV24-1 and TRBJ2-1, with no clear D. The germline V and J ends were trimmed by 4 bases and 2 bases, with 17 bases remaining between them. This CDR3 contains 17 residues. Germline loops: CDR1 KGHDR, CDR2 SFDVKD. The CDR3: CATSDPLSVTPYNEQFF. As DNA, the CDR3 is TGTGCCACCAGTGACCCACTAAGTGTAACCCCCTACAATGAGCAGTTCTTC.

Only one count was recorded for this clone. This sample also contains other DNA sequences that code for the same CDR3. The chain recombines TRBV11-2 with TRBJ2-5, with D perhaps TRBD1 (6 bases). CDR1 SGHAT and CDR2 FQNNGV come from the germline V gene. Trimming shortened V by 1 base and J by 5 bases, and 8 bases separated the two germline ends. The CDR3 is 13 residues long. This CDR3 is CASSLGQEETQYF. CDR3 in DNA: TGTGCCAGCAGCTTAGGACAGGAGGAGACCCAGTACTTC.

The J gene is TRBJ1-4, the V gene TRBV5-6; 7 nucleotides agree with TRBD1. Per the germline V gene, CDR1 is SGHDT and CDR2 is YYEEEE. With 5 bases clipped from V and 8 bases from J, the junction kept 18 bases outside the gene matches. This CDR3 is built from 17 residues. In nucleotides, the CDR3 is TGTGCCAGCAGTGCAGGCGGTTCAAGGGGGCCTGGGGAAAAACTGTTTTTT. Amino acid sequence: CASSAGGSRGPGEKLFF.

The V gene is TRBV24-1, the J gene TRBJ2-1, with D unresolved. V shed 1 base and J shed 8 bases, with 11 bases lying between them. In germline, CDR1 is KGHDR, CDR2 SFDVKD. The CDR3 is 14 residues long. The CDR3 region has the DNA TGTGCCACCAGTGATTTCCGGAGAGATGATGAGCAGTTCTTC. Translation: CATSDFRRDDEQFF.

This clone was seen many times. The chain employs TRBV5-1 and TRBJ1-2; 7 bases agree with TRBD1. Germline V gene lookup returns CDR1 SGHRS and CDR2 YFSETQ. The junction had 14 bases not matched to a gene; V was cut back by 6 bases and J by 0 bases. The CDR3 consists of 17 residues. DNA for the CDR3: TGCGCCAGCACCCACGGTCGTGTACAGGGGCCTAACTATGGCTACACCTTC. Its protein is CASTHGRVQGPNYGYTF.

As regards this clone: Other DNA sequences in the same sample also yield this CDR3. The gene calls are TRBV7-2 and TRBJ2-7, with D hard to call. V dropped 5 bases and J dropped 0 bases, with 5 bases sitting between them. The CDR3 covers 12 residues. Per germline, CDR1 SGHTA and CDR2 FQGNSA. The CDR3 reads CASSLSSYEQYF. CDR3 bases: TGTGCCAGCAGCCTCAGCTCCTACGAGCAGTACTTC. Using reference TRBV7-2 and TRBJ2-7 for the parts outside the CDR3, the full variable domain is GAGVSQSPSNKVTEKGKDVELRCDPISGHTALYWYRQSLGQGLEFLIYFQGNSAPDKSGLPSDRFSAERTGGSVSTLTIQRTQQEDSAVYLCASSLSSYEQYFGPGTRLTVT.